Below are 11 T cell receptor beta chains sequenced from a single sample in a study of cytomegalovirus exposure and HLA in healthy donors. The PCR made use of 60 Vbeta and 13 Jbeta primers. Assay: immunoSEQ multiplex PCR; the TCRdb copy retains only in-frame clones and omits some. The repertoire holds under 150,000 clones, with around 82% as singletons. The sample comprised PBMCs. The receptor set was obtained from a male donor in good health and CMV-seropositive.

This chain links TRBV28 with TRBJ1-1; possibly TRBD1 for D (5 bases). The ends were cut back, 2 bases at V and 2 bases at J, with 9 bases in the middle. The CDR3 consists of 14 residues. Germline V CDR1 and CDR2: MDHEN, SYDVKM. The CDR3 here is CASSLPDTNTEAFF. The CDR3 DNA follows: TGTGCCAGCAGTTTACCGGACACTAACACTGAAGCTTTCTTT.

CDR3 DNA: TGTGCCAGCAGTTTCCGGATCGGAGCAGAAGCCTACGAGCAGTACTTC. Its translation is CASSFRIGAEAYEQYF. The chain has TRBV28 and TRBJ2-7; D not resolved. Trimming stripped 3 bases from V and 2 bases from J, with 17 bases between. Germline V gives CDR1 MDHEN, CDR2 SYDVKM. The CDR3 has 16 amino acids.

This clone was detected a few times. This chain joins TRBV28 and TRBJ2-3, with 13 nucleotides matching TRBD2. The CDR3 is 15 residues long. V lost 6 bases and J lost 3; bases outside the gene matches: 3. Germline V gene lookup returns CDR1 MDHEN and CDR2 SYDVKM. CDR3 amino acids: CASSGLAGETDTQYF. The CDR3 coding sequence is TGTGCCAGCAGCGGACTAGCGGGAGAAACAGATACGCAGTATTTT.

This CDR3 is CASSPRQGGSNQPQHF. CDR3 nucleotides: TGTGCCAGCTCCCCGAGACAGGGCGGAAGCAATCAGCCCCAGCATTTT. The V and J genes are TRBV18 and TRBJ1-5; 7 nucleotides agree with TRBD1. The V gene end was trimmed by 6 bases and the J gene end by 1 base; junction bases not matched to a gene: 9. The CDR3 is 16 residues long. CDR1 is KGHSH, CDR2 LQKENI, per germline.

V and J are TRBV5-4 and TRBJ2-2, with D possibly being TRBD2 (6 bases). Germline V gives CDR1 SGHNT, CDR2 YYREEE (reference sequence). V was trimmed by 4 bases and J by 6 bases, leaving 13 bases between them. CDR3 size: 14 residues. DNA of the CDR3: TGTGCCAGCAGCCCGCCAGCGGGCGCCGGGGAGCTGTTTTTT. Amino acid sequence: CASSPPAGAGELFF.

The rearrangement links TRBV29-1 to TRBJ1-3; the D gene is possibly TRBD1 (5 bases). Germline CDR1 SQVTM, CDR2 ANQGSEA. There are 11 residues in the CDR3. V was cut by 6 bases and J by 7 bases, with 10 bases left in between. In nucleotides, the CDR3 is TGCAGCGTGCGGGACTTCAACACCATATATTTT. This encodes CSVRDFNTIYF.

The chain employs TRBV9 and TRBJ1-1; 7 bases fit TRBD1. Germline assignment: CDR1 SGDLS and CDR2 YYNGEE. This CDR3 contains 13 residues. The V segment lost 9 bases and the J segment 5 bases; nucleotides outside the gene matches: 10. Here the CDR3 DNA reads TGTGCCACCTCACTAGGGGGACAGACTGAAGCTTTCTTT. This translates into CATSLGGQTEAFF.

The chain links TRBV6-6 to TRBJ1-5, with TRBD1 matching over 8 bases. J lost 1 base, V lost 6 bases, and 5 bases had no gene match. CDR3 length: 15 amino acids. The germline V gene encodes CDR1 MNHNY and CDR2 SVGAGI (reference sequence). As DNA, the CDR3 is TGTGCCAGCAGCCCCAGGACAGGGAGCAATCAGCCCCAGCATTTT. Amino acid sequence: CASSPRTGSNQPQHF.

This chain uses TRBV28 with TRBJ1-5; D call uncertain. From germline, CDR1 is MDHEN and CDR2 SYDVKM. The V end was cut by 6 bases, the J end by 9 bases, with 9 bases between. This CDR3 contains 11 residues. CDR3 protein: CASSSGTPQHF. The CDR3 DNA reads as TGTGCCAGCAGCTCCGGTACGCCCCAGCATTTT. Together with reference TRBV28 and TRBJ1-5, the CDR3 gives the full variable domain: DVKVTQSSRYLVKRTGEKVFLECVQDMDHENMFWYRQDPGLGLRLIYFSYDVKMKEKGDIPEGYSVSREKKERFSLILESASTNQTSMYLCASSSGTPQHFGDGTRLSIL.

V is TRBV5-1 and J is TRBJ2-2, with 7 bases lining up with TRBD2. Germline values: CDR1 SGHRS, CDR2 YFSETQ. Losses at the gene ends were 3 bases for V and 0 bases for J; bases not matched to a gene: 5. CDR3 length equals 16 residues. In DNA, the CDR3 is TGCGCCAGCAGCTCCTCGGGGGGATCGAACACCGGGGAGCTGTTTTTT. Translating gives CASSSSGGSNTGELFF. Full variable domain (rest looked up from reference TRBV5-1 and TRBJ2-2): KAGVTQTPRYLIKTRGQQVTLSCSPISGHRSVSWYQQTPGQGLQFLFEYFSETQRNKGNFPGRFSGRQFSNSRSEMNVSTLELGDSALYLCASSSSGGSNTGELFFGEGSRLTVL.

The rearrangement links TRBV19 to TRBJ2-7; 8 positions agree with TRBD2. The CDR3 runs 14 residues. Germline trimming cut 7 bases from V and 0 bases from J; bases unmatched to any gene: 5. In germline, CDR1 is LNHDA, CDR2 SQIVND (reference sequence). The CDR3 DNA follows: TGTGCCAGTACTCCCAGCGGGAGCTCCTACGAGCAGTACTTC. It translates to CASTPSGSSYEQYF.